These T cell receptor beta chains were read from a single sample in a study of T cell repertoires in cytomegalovirus infection. Each CDR3 protein is one row after TCRdb ran MiXCR on the reads. The sample includes about 330,000 distinct CDR3 sequences, just under 35% of them seen just once. No cognate antigen is known for these TCRs. The material sequenced was cultured PBMCs, taken from culture after CMV antigen stimulation. All receptors come from a human donor in good health (CMV status not recorded). Some clones in this sample may be carry-over from other donors' samples. The CDR3 runs from the conserved cysteine through the conserved F or W. The D gene is left open where the match is weak. Some rows have no size entry. The others give once, few or many, or a class for an expanded clone.

j_call v_call clone_size cdr3_length d_call cdr3_aa cdr3_nt
TRBJ2-1 TRBV6-1 . 16 TRBD2 CASARGRLSSYNEQFF TGTGCCAGCGCTCGCGGGAGGTTGAGCTCCTACAATGAGCAGTTCTTC
TRBJ1-1 TRBV7-2 few 16 . CASSLNAGGTLMKAFF TGTGCCAGCAGCTTAAACGCCGGGGGGACCCTAATGAAAGCTTTCTTT
TRBJ1-1 TRBV12-3/TRBV12-4 . 14 TRBD1 CASSPSGTGFNAFF TGTGCTAGCAGTCCTTCGGGGACAGGTTTTAACGCTTTCTTT
TRBJ2-1 TRBV7-8 many 13 . CASSLASYNEQFF TGTGCCAGCAGCTTAGCGAGTTACAATGAGCAGTTCTTC
TRBJ2-1 TRBV29-1 few 13 . CSVLRAVYNEQFF TGCAGCGTTCTCCGGGCCGTCTACAATGAGCAGTTCTTC
TRBJ2-1 TRBV9 few 16 TRBD2 CASSATGTSGRYEQFF TGTGCCAGCAGCGCCACTGGGACTAGCGGGAGATATGAGCAGTTCTTC
TRBJ1-3 TRBV4-1 few 16 . CASSQVLGAAGNTIYF TGCGCCAGCAGCCAAGTCTTAGGGGCAGCCGGAAACACCATATATTTT
TRBJ1-1 TRBV6-5 few 16 . CASSYSFAILNTEAFF TGTGCCAGCAGTTACTCCTTTGCCATCTTGAACACTGAAGCTTTCTTT
TRBJ1-1 TRBV19 few 16 TRBD1 CASSVGLDRGNTEAFF TGTGCCAGTAGCGTGGGGCTGGACAGGGGGAACACTGAAGCTTTCTTT
TRBJ1-5 TRBV29-1 once 14 . CSVQTLDSNQPQHF TGCAGCGTTCAGACTCTCGATAGCAATCAGCCCCAGCATTTT
TRBJ1-4 TRBV19 . 12 TRBD1 CASSATGGRLFF TGTGCCAGTAGTGCGACAGGGGGGAGACTGTTTTTT
TRBJ2-4 TRBV4-3 . 17 TRBD2 CASSQQLAAIAKNIQYF TGCGCCAGCAGCCAGCAACTAGCGGCCATAGCCAAAAACATTCAGTACTTC
TRBJ2-2 TRBV7-2 . 16 . CASSLAAGSNTGELFF TGTGCCAGCAGCCTCGCGGCGGGGTCGAACACCGGGGAGCTGTTTTTT
TRBJ2-4 TRBV6-2/TRBV6-3 . 15 . CASSYDGLAKNIQYF TGTGCCAGCAGTTACGACGGACTAGCCAAAAACATTCAGTACTTC
TRBJ1-1 TRBV28 few 12 . CASSWGRAEAFF TGTGCCAGCAGTTGGGGAAGGGCTGAAGCTTTCTTT
TRBJ1-1 TRBV19 few 14 . CASSISRQVTEAFF TGTGCCAGTAGTATCTCTCGCCAGGTCACTGAAGCTTTCTTT
TRBJ2-3 TRBV7-9 . 14 TRBD2 CASSSREAPDTQYF TGTGCCAGCAGCTCGCGGGAGGCGCCAGATACGCAGTATTTT
TRBJ1-1 TRBV12-3/TRBV12-4 . 14 TRBD1 CASRGTGGLTEAFF TGTGCCAGCAGAGGGACAGGGGGCCTCACTGAAGCTTTCTTT
TRBJ1-1 TRBV4-3 few 16 . CASSPTSGSLNTEAFF TGCGCCAGCAGCCCCACATCGGGCAGTTTGAACACTGAAGCTTTCTTT
TRBJ1-2 TRBV5-4 few 15 TRBD1 CASSYPGQGGYGYTF TGTGCCAGCAGCTATCCGGGACAGGGCGGCTATGGCTACACCTTC
TRBJ2-3 TRBV7-2 many 15 . CASSRRESSTDTQYF TGTGCCAGCAGCCGCAGGGAGTCTAGCACAGATACGCAGTATTTT
TRBJ2-5 TRBV4-2 few 15 . CASSQDSIAAETQYF TGTGCCAGCAGCCAAGATTCAATAGCTGCGGAGACCCAGTACTTC
TRBJ2-1 TRBV20-1 few 14 . CSARSWDSYNEQFF TGCAGTGCTAGGTCGTGGGATTCCTACAATGAGCAGTTCTTC